Included here is one T cell receptor (beta chain) sequence, with context. Its antigen is still unknown. These data are taken from a study of T cells in Graves' hyperthyroidism and ophthalmopathy. Thyroid ultrasound, orbital computed tomography, clinical symptoms, and serum thyroxine and TRAb underpinned diagnoses. Cells are PBMCs isolated from 9 to 10 ml of fresh blood. TCR beta CDR3 regions were amplified from RNA transcripts. The HTBI primer set was used in a first-round RT-PCR of the TCR CDR3. TCRdb re-analysed the multiplex PCR reads in MiXCR, keeping a single row per CDR3 protein. The repertoire consists of a few hundred thousand distinct CDR3 sequences, with approximately 18% occurring once and the leading ten covering about 16%. Findings of the study overall: A model built on 13 V-J features separated ophthalmopathy from stable hyperthyroidism. In blood, most of the thyroid clonotypes expanded above 0.001 were also present.

In germline, CDR1 is SGHVS, CDR2 FNYEAQ. V was trimmed by 5 bases and J by 0 bases, leaving 7 bases between them. The CDR3 consists of 13 residues. This clonotype was sampled from a middle-aged woman with Graves' ophthalmopathy. The rearrangement uses TRBV7-6 and TRBJ2-5; D gene uncertain. The sequencing sample was made of blood. The CDR3 DNA reads as TGTGCCAGCAGCGTAACGTACCAAGAGACCCAGTACTTC. Translation: CASSVTYQETQYF.